This TCR beta chain was sequenced during a study of post-analysis software for immune sequencing data. Overall study context: Recorded subtypes: relapsing-remitting, secondary progressive, progressive-relapsing; some patients unannotated.

Concerning this clonotype: Its antigen is as yet unknown.

The germline gives CDR1 DFQATT, CDR2 SNEGSKA (reference sequence). There are 13 residues in the CDR3. Trimming removed 5 bases from V and 0 bases from J, with 10 bases in between. Unique molecular identifiers had been added to the TCR beta cDNA libraries. Starting from about 0.94 to 9.7 million T cells, the study yielded roughly 0.5 million cDNA molecules. Each CDR3 protein is one row after TCRdb ran MiXCR on the PCR reads. This sample has roughly 870,000 distinct CDR3 sequences; roughly 50% occur once, and the top ten carry approximately 4.3%. Notes on the study in general: Multiple sclerosis patients showed significantly lower normalized Chao1 diversity than controls did. Controls showed lower frequencies than patients for 4 or 5 TRBV segments, and TRBV5-6, TRBV5-1 and TRBV20-1 were among these.

The V and J genes are TRBV20-1 and TRBJ2-5; TRBD1 might be the D (6 bases). Input material: blood. The TCR was taken from a girl between 10 and 17 years old with multiple sclerosis. CDR3 coding DNA: TGCAGTGCTGATGGACAGTACCAAGAGACCCAGTACTTC. Amino acids: CSADGQYQETQYF.